This T cell receptor beta chain was identified in a study of cytomegalovirus exposure and HLA in healthy donors. The PCR contained 60 Vbeta and 13 Jbeta primers. The protocol was immunoSEQ multiplex PCR, while the TCRdb copy is restricted to in-frame clones and leaves out a portion. The top ten hold approximately 3.5% of the sample, which has 90,000 to 150,000 clones, roughly 80% seen once. The V and J ends lost 3 bases and 5 bases respectively, with 10 bases between them. Germline-derived CDR1 and CDR2 are KGHSH and LQKENI. The CDR3 spans 14 residues. Regarding the study as a whole: The study designated 164 TCR beta chains cytomegalovirus-associated.

A word on this clone: Its antigen is undetermined.

V and J are TRBV18 and TRBJ1-4; possibly TRBD1 for D (5 bases). This TCR came from a woman in her thirties in good health and CMV-seropositive. The sample consisted of PBMCs. CDR3 region: CASSPGTENEKLFF. The CDR3 DNA reads TGTGCCAGCTCACCCGGGACTGAAAATGAAAAACTGTTTTTT.